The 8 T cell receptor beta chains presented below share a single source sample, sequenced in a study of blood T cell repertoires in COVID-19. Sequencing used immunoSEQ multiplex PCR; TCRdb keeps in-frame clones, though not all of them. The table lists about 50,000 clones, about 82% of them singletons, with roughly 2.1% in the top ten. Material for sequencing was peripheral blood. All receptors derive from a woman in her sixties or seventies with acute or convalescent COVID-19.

The CDR3 region is CASRVTGQPYEQYF. CDR3 in DNA: TGTGCCAGCAGGGTTACGGGACAACCCTACGAGCAGTACTTC. The V gene is TRBV6-5, the J gene TRBJ2-7; tentative D call: TRBD1 (6 bases). The CDR3 is made up of 14 amino acids. Trimming removed 6 bases from V and 2 bases from J, with 14 bases in between. Germline V gives CDR1 MNHEY, CDR2 SVGAGI.

The DNA of the CDR3 is TGCGCCAGCAGCTTGGAGAGGCATAATTCACCCCTCCACTTT. It encodes CASSLERHNSPLHF. This chain connects TRBV5-1 to TRBJ1-6; no clear D. There are 14 residues in the CDR3. The V and J ends lost 0 bases and 5 bases respectively, with 6 bases between them. CDR1 SGHRS and CDR2 YFSETQ come from the germline V gene.

The CDR3 here is CASSTGGLSQYF. The CDR3 coding sequence is TGTGCCAGCAGCACGGGGGGGCTTTCCCAGTACTTC. The chain combines TRBV21-1 with TRBJ2-5; the table's D call TRBD2 went unverified against the DNA. TRBV21-1 counts as a pseudogene. The CDR3 runs to 12 residues.

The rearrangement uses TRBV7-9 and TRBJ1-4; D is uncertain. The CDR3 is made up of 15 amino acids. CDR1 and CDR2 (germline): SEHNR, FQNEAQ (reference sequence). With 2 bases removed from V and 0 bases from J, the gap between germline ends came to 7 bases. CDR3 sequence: CASSLREPTNEKLFF. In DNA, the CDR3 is TGTGCCAGCAGCTTAAGGGAGCCAACTAATGAAAAACTGTTTTTT.

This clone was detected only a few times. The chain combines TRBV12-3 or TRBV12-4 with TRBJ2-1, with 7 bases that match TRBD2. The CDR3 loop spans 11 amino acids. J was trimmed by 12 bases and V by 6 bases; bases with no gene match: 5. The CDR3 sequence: CASSTGGTQFF. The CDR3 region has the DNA TGTGCCAGCAGCACGGGGGGTACGCAGTTCTTC.

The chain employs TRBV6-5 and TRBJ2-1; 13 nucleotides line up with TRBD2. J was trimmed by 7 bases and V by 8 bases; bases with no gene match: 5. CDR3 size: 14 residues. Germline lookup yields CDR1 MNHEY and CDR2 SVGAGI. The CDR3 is CASLGTSGANEQFF. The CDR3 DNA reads TGTGCCAGCCTTGGGACTAGCGGGGCGAATGAGCAGTTCTTC.

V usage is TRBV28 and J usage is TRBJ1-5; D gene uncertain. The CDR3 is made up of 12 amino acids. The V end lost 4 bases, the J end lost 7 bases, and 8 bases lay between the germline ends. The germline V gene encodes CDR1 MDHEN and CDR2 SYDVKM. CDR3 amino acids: CASSSSLQPQHF. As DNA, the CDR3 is TGTGCCAGCAGTTCCTCCCTCCAGCCCCAGCATTTT.

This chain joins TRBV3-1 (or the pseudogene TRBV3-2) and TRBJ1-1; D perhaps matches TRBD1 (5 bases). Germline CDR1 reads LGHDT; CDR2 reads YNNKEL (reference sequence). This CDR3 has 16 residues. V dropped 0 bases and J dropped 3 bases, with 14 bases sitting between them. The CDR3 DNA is TGTGCCAGCAGCCAAGAGTTGGGGGGAGCCTACACTGAAGCTTTCTTT. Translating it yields CASSQELGGAYTEAFF.